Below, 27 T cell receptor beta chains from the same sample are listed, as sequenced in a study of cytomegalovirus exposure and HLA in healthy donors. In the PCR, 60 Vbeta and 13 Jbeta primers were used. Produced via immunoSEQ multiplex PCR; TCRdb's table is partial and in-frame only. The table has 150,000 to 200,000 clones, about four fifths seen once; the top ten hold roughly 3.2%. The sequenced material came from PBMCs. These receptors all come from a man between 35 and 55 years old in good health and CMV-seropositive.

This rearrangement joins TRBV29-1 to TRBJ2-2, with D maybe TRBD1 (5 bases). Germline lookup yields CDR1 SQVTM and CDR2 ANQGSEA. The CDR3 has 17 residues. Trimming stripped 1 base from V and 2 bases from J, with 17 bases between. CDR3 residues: CSVEGWAPQGNTGELFF. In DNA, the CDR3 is TGCAGCGTTGAAGGTTGGGCCCCTCAGGGAAACACCGGGGAGCTGTTTTTT.

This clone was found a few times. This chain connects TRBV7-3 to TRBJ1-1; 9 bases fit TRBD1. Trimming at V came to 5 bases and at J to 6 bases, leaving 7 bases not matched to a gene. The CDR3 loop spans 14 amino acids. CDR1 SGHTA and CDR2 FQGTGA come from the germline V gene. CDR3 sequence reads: CASSPGQGYPEAFF. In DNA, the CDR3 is TGTGCCAGCAGCCCGGGACAGGGCTACCCTGAAGCTTTCTTT.

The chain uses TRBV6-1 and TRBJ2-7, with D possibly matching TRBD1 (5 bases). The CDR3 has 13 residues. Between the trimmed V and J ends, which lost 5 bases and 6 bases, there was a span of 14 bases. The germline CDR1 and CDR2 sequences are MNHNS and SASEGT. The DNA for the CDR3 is TGTGCCAGCAGTTCATACAGGATGGGCGAGCAGTACTTC. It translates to CASSSYRMGEQYF.

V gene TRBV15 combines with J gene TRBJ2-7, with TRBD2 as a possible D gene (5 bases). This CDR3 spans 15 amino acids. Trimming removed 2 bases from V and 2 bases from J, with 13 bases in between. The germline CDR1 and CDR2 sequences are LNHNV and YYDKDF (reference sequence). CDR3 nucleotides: TGTGCCACCAGCAGAAATAGCGTCGCCGCCTACGAGCAGTACTTC. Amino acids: CATSRNSVAAYEQYF.

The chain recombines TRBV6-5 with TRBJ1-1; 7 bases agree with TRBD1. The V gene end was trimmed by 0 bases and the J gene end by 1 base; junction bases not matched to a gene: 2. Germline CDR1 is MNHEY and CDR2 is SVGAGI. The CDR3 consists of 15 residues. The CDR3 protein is CASSYSKGANTEAFF. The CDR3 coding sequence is TGTGCCAGCAGTTACTCAAAGGGGGCGAACACTGAAGCTTTCTTT.

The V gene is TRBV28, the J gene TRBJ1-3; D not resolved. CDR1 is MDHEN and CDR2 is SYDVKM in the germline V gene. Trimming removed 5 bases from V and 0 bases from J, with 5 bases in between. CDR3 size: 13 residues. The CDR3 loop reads CASSTTSGNTIYF. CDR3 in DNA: TGTGCCAGCAGTACTACCTCTGGAAACACCATATATTTT.

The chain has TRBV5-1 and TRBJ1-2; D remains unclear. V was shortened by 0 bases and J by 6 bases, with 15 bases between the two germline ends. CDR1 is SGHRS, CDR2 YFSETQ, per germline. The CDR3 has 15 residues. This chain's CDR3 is CASSLDGLNIHGYTF. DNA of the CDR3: TGCGCCAGCAGCTTGGACGGACTCAATATCCATGGCTACACCTTC.

This CDR3 reads CASSPPGTVPNTGELFF. The CDR3 DNA is TGTGCCAGCTCACCCCCCGGGACAGTGCCCAACACCGGGGAGCTGTTTTTT. The chain employs TRBV18 and TRBJ2-2; 7 nucleotides align to TRBD1. The germline V gene encodes CDR1 KGHSH and CDR2 LQKENI. The CDR3 runs to 17 residues. V trimming: 3 bases; J trimming: 2 bases; junction bases outside the gene matches: 9.

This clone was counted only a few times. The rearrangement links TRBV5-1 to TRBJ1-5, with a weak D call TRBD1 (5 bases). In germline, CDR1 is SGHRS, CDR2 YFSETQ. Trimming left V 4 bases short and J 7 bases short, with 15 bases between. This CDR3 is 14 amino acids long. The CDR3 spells CASSLVGGEQPQHF. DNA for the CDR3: TGCGCCAGCAGCCTGGTGGGGGGTGAACAGCCCCAGCATTTT.

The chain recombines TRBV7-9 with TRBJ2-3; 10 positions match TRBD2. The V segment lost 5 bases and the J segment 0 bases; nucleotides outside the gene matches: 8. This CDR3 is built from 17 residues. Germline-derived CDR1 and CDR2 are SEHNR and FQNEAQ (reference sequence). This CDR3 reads CASSPGTSAFSTDTQYF. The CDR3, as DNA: TGTGCCAGCAGCCCCGGGACTAGCGCTTTTAGCACAGATACGCAGTATTTT.

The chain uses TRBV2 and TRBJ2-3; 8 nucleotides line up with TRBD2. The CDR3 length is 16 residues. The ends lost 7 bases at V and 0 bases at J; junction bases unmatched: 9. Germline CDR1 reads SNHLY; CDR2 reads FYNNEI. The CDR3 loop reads CASKRTSRTSTDTQYF. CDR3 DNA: TGTGCCAGCAAGAGGACTAGCAGAACTAGCACAGATACGCAGTATTTT.

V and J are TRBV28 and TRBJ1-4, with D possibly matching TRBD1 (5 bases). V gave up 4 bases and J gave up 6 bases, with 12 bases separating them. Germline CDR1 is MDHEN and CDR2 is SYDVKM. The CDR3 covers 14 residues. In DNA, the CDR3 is TGTGCCAGCAGTTCAGGGTGGATGGATGAAAAACTGTTTTTT. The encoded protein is CASSSGWMDEKLFF.

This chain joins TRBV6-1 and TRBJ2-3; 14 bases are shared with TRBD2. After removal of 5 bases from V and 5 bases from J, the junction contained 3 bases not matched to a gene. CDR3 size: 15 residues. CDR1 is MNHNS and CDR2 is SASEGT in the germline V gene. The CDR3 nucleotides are TGTGCCAGCAGTCGACTAGCGGGAGGGTTAGATACGCAGTATTTT. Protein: CASSRLAGGLDTQYF.

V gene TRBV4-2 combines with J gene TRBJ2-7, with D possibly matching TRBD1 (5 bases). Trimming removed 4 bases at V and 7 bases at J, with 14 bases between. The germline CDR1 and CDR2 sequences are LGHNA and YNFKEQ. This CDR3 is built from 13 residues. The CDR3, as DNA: TGTGCCAGCAGCCTGAAGGGGTTTCGAGAGCAGTACTTC. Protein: CASSLKGFREQYF.

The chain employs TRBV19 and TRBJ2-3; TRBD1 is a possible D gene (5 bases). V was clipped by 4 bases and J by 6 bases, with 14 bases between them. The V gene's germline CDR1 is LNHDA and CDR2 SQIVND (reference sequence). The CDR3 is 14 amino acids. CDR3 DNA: TGTGCCAGTAGTAGGGGTCAGGGAATCGATACGCAGTATTTT. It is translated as CASSRGQGIDTQYF.

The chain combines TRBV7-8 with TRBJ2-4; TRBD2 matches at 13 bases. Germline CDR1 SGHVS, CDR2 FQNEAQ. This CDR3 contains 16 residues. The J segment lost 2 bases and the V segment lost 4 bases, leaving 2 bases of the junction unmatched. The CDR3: CASSWGLAGPKNIQYF. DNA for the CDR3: TGTGCCAGCAGCTGGGGACTAGCGGGGCCCAAAAACATTCAGTACTTC.

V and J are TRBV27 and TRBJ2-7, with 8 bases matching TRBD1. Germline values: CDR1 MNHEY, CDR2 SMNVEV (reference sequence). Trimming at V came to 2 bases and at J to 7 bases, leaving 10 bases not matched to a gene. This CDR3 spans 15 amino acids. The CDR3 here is CASSLSGSGGLEQYF. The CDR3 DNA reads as TGTGCCAGCAGTTTAAGTGGATCAGGGGGCTTGGAGCAGTACTTC.

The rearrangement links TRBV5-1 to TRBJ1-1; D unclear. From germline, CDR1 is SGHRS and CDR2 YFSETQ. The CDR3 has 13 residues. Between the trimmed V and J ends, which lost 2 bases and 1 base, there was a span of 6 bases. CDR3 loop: CASSFRPNTEAFF. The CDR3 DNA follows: TGCGCCAGCAGCTTCAGGCCGAACACTGAAGCTTTCTTT.

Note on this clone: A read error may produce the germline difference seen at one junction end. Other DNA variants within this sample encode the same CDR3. The CDR3 protein is CSSSLTGTEAFF. For the CDR3, the DNA is TGTTCCAGCAGCTTGACAGGGACTGAAGCTTTCTTT. V and J are TRBV7-9 and TRBJ1-1, with TRBD1 matching 7 bases. Germline CDR1 and CDR2: SEHNR and FQNEAQ (reference sequence). The CDR3 runs 12 residues.

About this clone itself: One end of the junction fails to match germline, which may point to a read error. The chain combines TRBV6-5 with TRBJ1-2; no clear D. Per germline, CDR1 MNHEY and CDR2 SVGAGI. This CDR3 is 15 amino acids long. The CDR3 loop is CASRYVGEPNYGYTF. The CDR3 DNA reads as TGTGCCAGCCGTTACGTCGGGGAACCTAACTATGGCTACACCTTC.

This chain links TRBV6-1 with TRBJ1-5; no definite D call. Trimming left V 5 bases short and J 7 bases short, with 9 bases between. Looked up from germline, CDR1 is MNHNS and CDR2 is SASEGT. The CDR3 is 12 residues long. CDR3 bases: TGTGCCAGCAGTCTCCCTGGCCAGCCCCAGCATTTT. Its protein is CASSLPGQPQHF.

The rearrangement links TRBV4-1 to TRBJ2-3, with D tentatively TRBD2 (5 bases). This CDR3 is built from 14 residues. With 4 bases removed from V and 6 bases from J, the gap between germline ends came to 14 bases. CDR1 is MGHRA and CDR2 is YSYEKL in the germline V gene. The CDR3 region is CASSRNQPGDTQYF. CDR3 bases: TGCGCCAGCAGCCGGAACCAACCGGGGGATACGCAGTATTTT.

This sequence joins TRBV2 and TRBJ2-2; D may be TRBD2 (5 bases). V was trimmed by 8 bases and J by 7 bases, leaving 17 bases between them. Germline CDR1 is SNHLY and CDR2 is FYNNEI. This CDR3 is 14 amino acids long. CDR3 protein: CASDEQLGGGELFF. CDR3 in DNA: TGTGCCAGCGACGAACAGCTAGGAGGCGGGGAGCTGTTTTTT.

The DNA of the CDR3 is TGTGCCAGCAGTTCGGGGGGGTGGCGGGCTTTCTTT. It translates to CASSSGGWRAFF. The chain joins TRBV2 to TRBJ1-1, with D maybe TRBD1 (5 bases). V was pared by 5 bases and J by 11 bases, with 15 bases between. The CDR3 has 12 amino acids. CDR1 and CDR2 (germline): SNHLY, FYNNEI.

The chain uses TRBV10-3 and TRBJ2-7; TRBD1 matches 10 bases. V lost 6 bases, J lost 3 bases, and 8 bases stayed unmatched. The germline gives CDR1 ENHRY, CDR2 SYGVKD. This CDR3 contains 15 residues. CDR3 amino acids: CAISAGQGNGYEQYF. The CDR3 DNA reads TGTGCCATCAGCGCGGGACAGGGGAATGGCTACGAGCAGTACTTC.

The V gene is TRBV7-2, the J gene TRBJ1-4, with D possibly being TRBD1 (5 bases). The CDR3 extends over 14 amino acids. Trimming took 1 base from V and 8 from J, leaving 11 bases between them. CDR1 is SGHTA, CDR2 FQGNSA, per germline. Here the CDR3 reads CASSLGKGKEKLFF. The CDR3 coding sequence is TGTGCCAGCAGCTTAGGAAAGGGGAAAGAAAAACTGTTTTTT.

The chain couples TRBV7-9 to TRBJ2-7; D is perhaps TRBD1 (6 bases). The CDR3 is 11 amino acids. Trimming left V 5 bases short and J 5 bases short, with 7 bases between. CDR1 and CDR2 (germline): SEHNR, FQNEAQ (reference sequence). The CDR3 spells CASSAGDEQYF. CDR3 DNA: TGTGCCAGCAGCGCAGGGGACGAGCAGTACTTC.